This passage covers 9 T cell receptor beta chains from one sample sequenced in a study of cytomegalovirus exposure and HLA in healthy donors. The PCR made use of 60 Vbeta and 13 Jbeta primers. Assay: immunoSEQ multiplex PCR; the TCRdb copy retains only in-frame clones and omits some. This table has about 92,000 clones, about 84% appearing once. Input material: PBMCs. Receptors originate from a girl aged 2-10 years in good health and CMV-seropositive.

CDR3 sequence (DNA): TGTGCCAGCAGTTTCGGACAGGGAAACTCTGGGGCCAACGTCCTGACTTTC. This encodes CASSFGQGNSGANVLTF. The J gene is TRBJ2-6, the V gene TRBV25-1, with 8 positions matching TRBD1. The germline CDR1 and CDR2 sequences are MGHDK and SYGVNS. The CDR3 contains 17 residues. The V and J ends lost 5 bases and 0 bases, in that order; junction bases with no gene match: 6. The full variable domain, in which reference TRBV25-1 and TRBJ2-6 provide the parts outside the CDR3, is EADIYQTPRYLVIGTGKKITLECSQTMGHDKMYWYQQDPGMELHLIHYSYGVNSTEKGDLSSESTVSRIRTEHFPLTLESARPSHTSQYLCASSFGQGNSGANVLTFGAGSRLTVL.

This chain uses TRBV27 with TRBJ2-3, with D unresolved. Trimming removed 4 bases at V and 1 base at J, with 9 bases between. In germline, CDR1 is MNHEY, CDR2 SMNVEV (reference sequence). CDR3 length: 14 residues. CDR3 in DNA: TGTGCCAGCAGTTCCAATACAGGCACAGATACGCAGTATTTT. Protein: CASSSNTGTDTQYF.

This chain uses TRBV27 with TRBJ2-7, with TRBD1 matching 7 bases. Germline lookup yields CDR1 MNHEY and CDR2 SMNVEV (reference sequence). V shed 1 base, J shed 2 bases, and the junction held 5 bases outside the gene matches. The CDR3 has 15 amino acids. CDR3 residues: CASSLLGGRAYEQYF. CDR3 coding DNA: TGTGCCAGCAGTTTATTAGGGGGCCGCGCCTACGAGCAGTACTTC.

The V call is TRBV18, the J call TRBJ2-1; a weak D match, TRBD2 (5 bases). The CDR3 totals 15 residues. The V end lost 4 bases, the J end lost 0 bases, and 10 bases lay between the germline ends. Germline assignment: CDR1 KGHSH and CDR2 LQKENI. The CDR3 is CASSLAQISYNEQFF. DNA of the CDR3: TGTGCCAGCTCACTAGCGCAGATCTCCTACAATGAGCAGTTCTTC.

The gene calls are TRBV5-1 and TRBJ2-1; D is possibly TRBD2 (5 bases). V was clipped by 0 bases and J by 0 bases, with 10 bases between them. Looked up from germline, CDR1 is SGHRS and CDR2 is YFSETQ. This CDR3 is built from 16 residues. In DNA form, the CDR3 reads TGCGCCAGCAGCTTGGGGGGAGCGGTCTCCTACAATGAGCAGTTCTTC. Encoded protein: CASSLGGAVSYNEQFF.

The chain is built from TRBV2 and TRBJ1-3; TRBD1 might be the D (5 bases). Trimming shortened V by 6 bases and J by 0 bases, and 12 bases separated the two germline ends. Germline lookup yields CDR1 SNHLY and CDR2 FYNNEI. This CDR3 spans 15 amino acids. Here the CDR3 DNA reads TGTGCCAGCAGCCCCAGGGCCAACTCTGGAAACACCATATATTTT. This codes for CASSPRANSGNTIYF. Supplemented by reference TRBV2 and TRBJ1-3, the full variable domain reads EPEVTQTPSHQVTQMGQEVILRCVPISNHLYFYWYRQILGQKVEFLVSFYNNEISEKSEIFDDQFSVERPDGSNFTLKIRSTKLEDSAMYFCASSPRANSGNTIYFGEGSWLTVV.

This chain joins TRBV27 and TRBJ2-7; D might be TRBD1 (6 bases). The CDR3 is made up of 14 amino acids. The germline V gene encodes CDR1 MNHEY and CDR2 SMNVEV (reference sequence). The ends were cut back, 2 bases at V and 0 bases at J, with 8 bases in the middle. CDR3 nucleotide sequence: TGTGCCAGCAGTTTAAAGGACAGCTCCTACGAGCAGTACTTC. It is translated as CASSLKDSSYEQYF.

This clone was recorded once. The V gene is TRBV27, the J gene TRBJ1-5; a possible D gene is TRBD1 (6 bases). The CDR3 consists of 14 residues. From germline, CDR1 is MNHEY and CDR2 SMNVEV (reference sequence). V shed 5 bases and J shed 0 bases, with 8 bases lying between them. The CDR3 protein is CASSRDNSNQPQHF. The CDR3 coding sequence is TGTGCCAGCAGTCGGGACAATAGCAATCAGCCCCAGCATTTT.

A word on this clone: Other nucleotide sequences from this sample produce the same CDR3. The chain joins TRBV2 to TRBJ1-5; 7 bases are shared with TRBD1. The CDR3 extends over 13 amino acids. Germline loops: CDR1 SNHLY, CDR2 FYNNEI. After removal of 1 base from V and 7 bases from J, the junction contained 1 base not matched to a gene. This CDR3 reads CASSEDRGQPQHF. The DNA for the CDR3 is TGTGCCAGCAGTGAAGACAGGGGACAGCCCCAGCATTTT.